The source of this T cell receptor (beta chain) is a study of lung T cells in sarcoidosis with Löfgren's syndrome. Turning to the study itself: Repertoire analyses centered on Löfgren's syndrome patients.

MiXCR, run by TCRdb on the reads, gives a single entry per CDR3 protein. The sample lists 60,000 or so distinct CDR3 sequences; approximately 21% were seen once. This clonotype was seen at least ten times. Its specificity is unknown. Overall study findings and caveats: TRAV12-1 and TRBV2 were reportedly most expanded in Löfgren's patients. In alpha-beta pairs, TRAV12-1 favored TRBV2, and their CDR3s were homologous.

Germline values: CDR1 MDHEN, CDR2 SYDVKM. Trimming cost V 8 bases and J 8 bases; bases outside gene matches: 15. This CDR3 contains 14 residues. The sequence was collected from a human donor with sarcoidosis (Löfgren's syndrome or another form), or a control subject (not recorded which). The sequenced sample was CD4+ T cells from PBMCs. The chain is built from TRBV28 and TRBJ2-7, with 7 bases lining up with TRBD2. In DNA form, the CDR3 reads TGTGCCAGCTCAGTCGCAGGGAGGGAAAAAAAGCAGTACTTC. Protein: CASSVAGREKKQYF.